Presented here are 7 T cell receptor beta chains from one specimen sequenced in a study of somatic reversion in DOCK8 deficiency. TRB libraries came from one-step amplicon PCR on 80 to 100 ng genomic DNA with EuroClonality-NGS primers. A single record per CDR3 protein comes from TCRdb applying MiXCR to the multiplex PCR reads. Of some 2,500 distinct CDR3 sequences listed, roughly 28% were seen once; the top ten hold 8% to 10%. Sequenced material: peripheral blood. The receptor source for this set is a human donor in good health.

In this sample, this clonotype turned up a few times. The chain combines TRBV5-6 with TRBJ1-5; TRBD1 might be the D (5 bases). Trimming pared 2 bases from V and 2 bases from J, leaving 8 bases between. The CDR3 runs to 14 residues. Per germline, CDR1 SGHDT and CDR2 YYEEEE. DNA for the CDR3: TGTGCCAGCAGCTTTCAACAGGGCAATCAGCCCCAGCATTTT. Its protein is CASSFQQGNQPQHF.

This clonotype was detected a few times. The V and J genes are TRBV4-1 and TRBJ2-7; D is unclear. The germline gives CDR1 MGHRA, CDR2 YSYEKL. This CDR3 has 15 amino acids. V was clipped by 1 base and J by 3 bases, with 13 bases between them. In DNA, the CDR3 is TGCGCCAGCAGCCAAGCCCCCGGTGGGAACTACGAGCAGTACTTC. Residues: CASSQAPGGNYEQYF.

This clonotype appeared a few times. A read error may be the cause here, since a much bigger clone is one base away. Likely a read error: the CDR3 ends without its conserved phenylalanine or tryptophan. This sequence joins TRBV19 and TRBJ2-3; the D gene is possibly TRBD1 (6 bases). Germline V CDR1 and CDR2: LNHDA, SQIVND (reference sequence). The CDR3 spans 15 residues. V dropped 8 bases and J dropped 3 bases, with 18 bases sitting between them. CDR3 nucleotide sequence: TGTGCCAGTGCATACAGGGCTTTTGGGACAGATACGCAGTATCTT. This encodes CASAYRAFGTDTQYL.

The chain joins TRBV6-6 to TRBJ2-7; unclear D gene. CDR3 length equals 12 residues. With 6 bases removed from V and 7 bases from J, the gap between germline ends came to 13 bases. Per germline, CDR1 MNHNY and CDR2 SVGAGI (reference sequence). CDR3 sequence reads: CASSRTQEEQYF. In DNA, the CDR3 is TGTGCCAGCAGCCGTACGCAGGAAGAGCAGTACTTC.

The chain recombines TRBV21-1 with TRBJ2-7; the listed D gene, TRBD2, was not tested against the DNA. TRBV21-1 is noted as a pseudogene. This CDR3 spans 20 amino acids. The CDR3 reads CASSIRLKLVTSGSSYEQYF. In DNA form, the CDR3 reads TGTGCCAGCAGCATTCGCCTGAAATTGGTCACTAGCGGTAGCTCCTACGAGCAGTACTTC.

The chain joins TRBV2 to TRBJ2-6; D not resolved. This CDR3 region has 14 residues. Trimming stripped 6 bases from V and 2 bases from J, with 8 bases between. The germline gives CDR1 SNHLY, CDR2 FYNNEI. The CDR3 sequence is CASSKGTGANVLTF. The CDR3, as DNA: TGTGCCAGCAGCAAAGGAACTGGGGCCAACGTCCTGACTTTC.

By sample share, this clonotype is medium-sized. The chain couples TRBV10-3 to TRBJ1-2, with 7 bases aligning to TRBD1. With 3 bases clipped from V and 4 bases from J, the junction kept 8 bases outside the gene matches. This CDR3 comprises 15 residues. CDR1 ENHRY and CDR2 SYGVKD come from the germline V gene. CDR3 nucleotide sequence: TGTGCCATCAGTGACGGACAGGTCTTTCCCTATGGCTACACCTTC. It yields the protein CAISDGQVFPYGYTF.